A selection of T cell receptor beta chains follows, all from one sample in a study of blood T cell repertoires in COVID-19. The repertoire was sequenced with immunoSEQ multiplex PCR; TCRdb's copy has only in-frame clones and lacks some. The table includes 150,000 to 200,000 clones, approximately 83% detected once. The sequenced sample consisted of peripheral blood. The receptors were sampled from a man aged 55 to 70 with acute or convalescent COVID-19. Each CDR3 is given with its conserved first and last residue.

CDR3aa | j_gene | v_gene
CASSRRDRDGEKLFF | TRBJ1-4 | TRBV5-1
CTSSQGGTSGSYEQYF | TRBJ2-7 | TRBV1
CRASGRYNEQFF | TRBJ2-1 | TRBV30
CASTAGGQLTDTQYF | TRBJ2-3 | TRBV13
CASSREQRLNIQYF | TRBJ2-4 | TRBV11-2
CASSRNIDRGETQYF | TRBJ2-5 | TRBV18
CASSPGLRRPLHF | TRBJ1-6 | TRBV27
CASSRGTALVGETQYF | TRBJ2-5 | TRBV14
CASSYSGLAGAFF | TRBJ1-1 | TRBV6-5
CSVVGREGPSDTQYF | TRBJ2-3 | TRBV29-1
CASSLGALAGGPGGTDTQYF | TRBJ2-3 | TRBV5-1
CASSFPPPRQGGNTEAFF | TRBJ1-1 | TRBV28
CASSLGSGSKNEAFF | TRBJ1-1 | TRBV7-9
CASVTGQNSPLHF | TRBJ1-6 | TRBV2
CASSYRTGEDTQYF | TRBJ2-3 | TRBV6-5
CASSFTSSYEQYF | TRBJ2-7 | TRBV12-3/TRBV12-4
CATMTASNYGYTF | TRBJ1-2 | TRBV15
CASGPPAGTSTDTQYF | TRBJ2-3 | TRBV27
CASSQVPSGRESSYNEQFF | TRBJ2-1 | TRBV3-1/TRBV3-2
CATKAGYGEKLFF | TRBJ1-4 | TRBV28
CASSFRQIRNEQYF | TRBJ2-7 | TRBV7-3
CASSYRQGDNTIYF | TRBJ1-3 | TRBV5-6
CASSLFGLAESEQFF | TRBJ2-1 | TRBV5-1
CASAKSSGNTIYF | TRBJ1-3 | TRBV19
CASSPQGQTMNTEAFF | TRBJ1-1 | TRBV18
CASSQVGTALNEKLFF | TRBJ1-4 | TRBV4-1
CASRLGAPVSYNEQFF | TRBJ2-1 | TRBV27
CASSFPGSGTGELFF | TRBJ2-2 | TRBV28
CASSSDGVGQGSEQYF | TRBJ2-7 | TRBV28
CASRPPYRGGTEAFF | TRBJ1-1 | TRBV5-1
CASSRGGSEKLFF | TRBJ1-4 | TRBV5-5
CASSLMGGRAQFF | TRBJ2-1 | TRBV7-3
CASSRNRVNEQFF | TRBJ2-1 | TRBV10-1
CASSVGGRRGYTF | TRBJ1-2 | TRBV25-1
CASSQDYVTSGENTGELFF | TRBJ2-2 | TRBV4-2
CASSPAGPGAEAFF | TRBJ1-1 | TRBV5-1
CAGGDTNTGELFF | TRBJ2-2 | TRBV6-6
CATSRDLGRRSDSPLHF | TRBJ1-6 | TRBV15
CASRREAGYTDTQYF | TRBJ2-3 | TRBV7-9
CASSSPLAGGTGELFF | TRBJ2-2 | TRBV7-3
CASSLGLAGTGELFF | TRBJ2-2 | TRBV7-3
CASSLYNMVNEQFF | TRBJ2-1 | TRBV5-1
CASSGTGDYNEQFF | TRBJ2-1 | TRBV7-9
CSVPPGLEDNEQFF | TRBJ2-1 | TRBV29-1
CASGRQGAATEAFF | TRBJ1-1 | TRBV27
CATSRDRTGGQPQHF | TRBJ1-5 | TRBV15
CASSFKRQGPLTYNEQFF | TRBJ2-1 | TRBV28
CSVGEFDTEAFF | TRBJ1-1 | TRBV29-1
CASSYGVVAAGTF | TRBJ1-2 | TRBV6-2/TRBV6-3